This record concerns one TCR beta chain sequence. One end of the junction fails to match germline, which may point to a read error. The sample is drawn from a study of blood T cells in healthy people across ages. It was with a sample-barcoded 5' primer and a J-beta primer mix that a second PCR of roughly 6 to 12 cycles was run. TCRdb passed the 5' RACE reads through MiXCR, listing each CDR3 protein once. This table has about 1.4 million distinct CDR3 sequences, 59% appearing once. The CDR3 sequence is 17 residues long. The V gene's germline CDR1 is DFQATT and CDR2 SNEGSKA (reference sequence). Roughly 10 milliliters of peripheral blood were drawn from each donor.

V is TRBV20-1 and J is TRBJ2-5; a weak D match, TRBD2 (5 bases). This clonotype originated in a young man in good health. The sample consisted of blood. CDR3 sequence (DNA): TGCGGTGCTAGAAGCCAGCGGTGGAGCTCGTACCAAGAGACCCAGTACTTC. Translating it yields CGARSQRWSSYQETQYF.